A single sample is the source of the 14 T cell receptor beta chains below, sequenced in a study of T cell responses to AZD1222 COVID-19 vaccine. Sequencing used immunoSEQ multiplex PCR; TCRdb keeps in-frame clones, though not all of them. This sample yields around 150,000 clones, of which 92% are seen a single time; more than 3% belongs to the top ten. The sample was peripheral blood, taken 28 days after the second AZD1222 dose. The source is an adult who received the AZD1222 COVID-19 vaccine.

For the CDR3, the DNA is TGTGCCAGCGGAAGGACGTCCACTGAAGCTTTCTTT. This sequence encodes CASGRTSTEAFF. The chain has TRBV12-3 or TRBV12-4 and TRBJ1-1, with D uncertain. The CDR3 consists of 12 residues. Deletions cut 8 bases from V and 4 bases from J, with 11 bases between.

The chain joins TRBV7-2 to TRBJ2-1; possibly TRBD1 or TRBD2 for D (5 bases each). V was clipped by 8 bases and J by 4 bases, with 15 bases between them. Germline CDR1 reads SGHTA; CDR2 reads FQGNSA. This CDR3 has 14 residues. The CDR3 DNA follows: TGTGCCAGCCAGATCACAGGAGGATACAATGAGCAGTTCTTC. Protein: CASQITGGYNEQFF.

The chain combines TRBV29-1 with TRBJ1-5; D gene unclear. V dropped 6 bases and J dropped 0 bases, with 9 bases sitting between them. CDR3 length: 13 residues. Per germline, CDR1 SQVTM and CDR2 ANQGSEA. The DNA of the CDR3 is TGCAGCGTCGCCGGGTATAGCAATCAGCCCCAGCATTTT. It translates to CSVAGYSNQPQHF.

This chain joins TRBV6-5 and TRBJ2-7; D is ambiguous. Germline lookup yields CDR1 MNHEY and CDR2 SVGAGI. With 8 bases removed from V and 5 bases from J, the gap between germline ends came to 16 bases. This CDR3 comprises 13 residues. The CDR3 nucleotides are TGTGCCAGCCGTTTGGCTGGTGGGGACGAGCAGTACTTC. It translates to CASRLAGGDEQYF.

This clone has only one observation. The chain recombines TRBV2 with TRBJ1-1; 7 nucleotides agree with TRBD1. The germline V gene encodes CDR1 SNHLY and CDR2 FYNNEI. The CDR3 runs 12 residues. V lost 6 bases to trimming and J lost 3 bases; unmatched junction nucleotides: 1. The CDR3 DNA sequence: TGTGCCAGCAGAGGGACAGACACTGAAGCTTTCTTT. Translating gives CASRGTDTEAFF.

The chain combines TRBV6-4 with TRBJ1-2; 9 bases map to TRBD1. There are 15 residues in the CDR3. Germline CDR1 and CDR2: MRHNA and SNTAGT. J was trimmed by 0 bases and V by 3 bases; bases with no gene match: 2. CDR3: CASSEGQGSNYGYTF. Here the CDR3 DNA reads TGTGCCAGCAGTGAAGGACAGGGGTCTAACTATGGCTACACCTTC.

V usage is TRBV18 and J usage is TRBJ1-2; TRBD1 aligns across 9 bases. J lost 4 bases, V lost 2 bases, and 5 bases had no gene match. Germline loops: CDR1 KGHSH, CDR2 LQKENI. The length of the CDR3 is 15 residues. CDR3 region: CASSPGGTGIYGYTF. CDR3 nucleotide sequence: TGTGCCAGCTCACCAGGGGGGACAGGGATCTATGGCTACACCTTC.

This chain joins TRBV21-1 and TRBJ2-1; the table calls TRBD1, which could not be checked here. TRBV21-1 is a pseudogene locus. This CDR3 has 15 residues. The CDR3 is CASTYDRGTYNEQFF. DNA of the CDR3: TGTGCCAGCACCTACGACAGGGGTACCTACAATGAGCAGTTCTTC.

This clone was detected only a few times. The chain has TRBV7-3 and TRBJ2-1; TRBD2 agrees at 11 bases. In germline, CDR1 is SGHTA, CDR2 FQGTGA. This CDR3 has 16 residues. Trimming took 1 base from V and 5 from J; bases not matched to a gene: 4. The DNA for the CDR3 is TGTGCCAGCAGCTTAAACCGGGGACTAGCGGACAATGAGCAGTTCTTC. Protein product: CASSLNRGLADNEQFF.

The J gene is TRBJ2-7, the V gene TRBV5-8, with D hard to call. Trimming stripped 2 bases from V and 6 bases from J, with 9 bases between. Germline assignment: CDR1 SGHTS and CDR2 YDEGEE. The CDR3 totals 12 residues. CDR3 sequence reads: CASSLSLTEQYF. In DNA, the CDR3 is TGTGCCAGCAGCTTATCCCTGACCGAGCAGTACTTC.

The V gene is TRBV7-2, the J gene TRBJ2-7; no clear D gene. Germline values: CDR1 SGHTA, CDR2 FQGNSA. CDR3 size: 15 residues. With 0 bases removed from V and 2 bases from J, the gap between germline ends came to 11 bases. CDR3 nucleotides: TGTGCCAGCAGCTTAGCGGAACTGGAAGCCTACGAGCAGTACTTC. Amino acids: CASSLAELEAYEQYF.

The chain uses TRBV18 and TRBJ1-5, with a weak D call TRBD1 (5 bases). In germline, CDR1 is KGHSH, CDR2 LQKENI. Between the trimmed V and J ends, which lost 4 bases and 9 bases, there was a span of 25 bases. The CDR3 runs 17 residues. CDR3 in DNA: TGTGCCAGCTCACAAATGACCAGCAAAACGGGGGTGGGGCCCCAGCATTTT. Protein product: CASSQMTSKTGVGPQHF.

The genes are TRBV7-2 and TRBJ1-5; D uncertain. The CDR3 sequence is 13 residues long. Germline V CDR1 and CDR2: SGHTA, FQGNSA. Trimming stripped 6 bases from V and 7 bases from J, with 13 bases between. Here the CDR3 DNA reads TGTGCCAGCAGTCCTAGAGAGGCACAGCCCCAGCATTTT. Its translation is CASSPREAQPQHF.

The V and J genes are TRBV19 and TRBJ1-1; D unclear. The CDR3 sequence is 12 residues long. V lost 1 base and J lost 5, with 5 bases in between. Germline CDR1 LNHDA, CDR2 SQIVND (reference sequence). CDR3 sequence reads: CASSIGVTEAFF. The CDR3 nucleotides are TGTGCCAGTAGTATAGGGGTAACTGAAGCTTTCTTT.